This paragraph covers one T cell receptor (beta chain) sequence. Its antigen is currently not known. No much larger clonotype is one base removed from it; base qualities were not supplied. The record originates from a study (dated by TCRdb to the mid-2010s). Background for the entire study: The study investigated the origins of HIV persistence in individuals who naturally controlled HIV infection.

Trimming removed 5 bases from V and 3 bases from J; the gene matches leave 2 bases unexplained. From the cysteine up to the phenylalanine, the CDR3 has a length of 13 residues. Only CDR3 DNA remains: 39 bases, in frame from the first base. CDR1 and CDR2 (SQVTM, ANQGSEA) derive from the germline V gene. Libraries were constructed by 5' RACE. The instrument given in TCRdb is Illumina HiSeq 2000. TCRdb reworked the public reads: Q25 trimming with fastp, MiXCR clone assembly, productive beta chains retained. Rows are combined by CDR3 protein, so each entry shows the most common genes and DNA. For this sample there are some 540 distinct CDR3 sequences; approximately 9.6% appear just once. The leading ten clones occupy approximately 26% of the sample.

The TCR was taken from a male donor with HIV. The sequenced sample was total memory T cells from blood PBMCs. Interpreted using the paper, the cell subset or site label stands for: transitional memory CD4+ T cells. The chain is assembled from TRBV29-1 and TRBJ1-5; TRBD1 aligns with 9 central bases. The sequence in DNA is TGCAGCGTTTGGGACAGGGACAATCAGCCCCAGCATTTT. Its protein product is CSVWDRDNQPQHF. This CDR3, with the reference TRBV29-1 and TRBJ1-5 proteins standing in past its ends, gives the full variable domain SAVISQKPSRDICQRGTSLTIQCQVDSQVTMMFWYRQQPGQSLTLIATANQGSEATYESGFVIDKFPISRPNLTFSTLTVSNMSPEDSSIYLCSVWDRDNQPQHFGDGTRLSIL.